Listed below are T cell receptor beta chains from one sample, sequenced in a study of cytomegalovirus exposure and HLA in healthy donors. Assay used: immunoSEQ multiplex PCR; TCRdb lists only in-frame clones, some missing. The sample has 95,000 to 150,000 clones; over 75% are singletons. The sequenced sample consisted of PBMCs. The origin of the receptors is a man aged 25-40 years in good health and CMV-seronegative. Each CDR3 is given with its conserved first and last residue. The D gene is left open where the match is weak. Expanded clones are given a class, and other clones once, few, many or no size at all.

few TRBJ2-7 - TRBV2 TGTGCCAGCAGTGATGACTTGGGGGGGCCCAATAAATTCTACGAGCAGTACTTC CASSDDLGGPNKFYEQYF
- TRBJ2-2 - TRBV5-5 TGTGCCAGCAGAAACCCCAGGGTAGCCGGGGAGCTGTTTTTT CASRNPRVAGELFF
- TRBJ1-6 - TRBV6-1 TGTGCCAGCAGTGAATTTGACGGGATTTCACCCCTCCACTTT CASSEFDGISPLHF
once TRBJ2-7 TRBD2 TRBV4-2 TGTGCCAGCGACGACGGGACTAGCGGGGGAACCTACGAGCAGTACTTC CASDDGTSGGTYEQYF
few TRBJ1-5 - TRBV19 TGTGCCAGTAGTATAGACTTAAGGGAAGGGGGATACAATCAGCCCCAGCATTTT CASSIDLREGGYNQPQHF
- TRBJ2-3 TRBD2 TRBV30 TGTGCCTGGAAACTAGCGGGGGGTTGGACAGATACGCAGTATTTT CAWKLAGGWTDTQYF
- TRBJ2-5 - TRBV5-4 TGTGCCAGCAGCTTGGCTGAGGCAGGGGCAGGGACCCAGTACTTC CASSLAEAGAGTQYF
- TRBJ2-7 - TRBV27 TGTGCCAACAGAACAGGTCTGAGCTCCTACGAGCAGTACTTC CANRTGLSSYEQYF
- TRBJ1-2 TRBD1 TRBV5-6 TGTGCCAGCAGCACCGGACAGGGGGCTGTTGACTATGGCTACACCTTC CASSTGQGAVDYGYTF
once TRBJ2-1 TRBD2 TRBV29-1 TGCAGCGTTGGGGGCCCTAGCGGGGTCTCCTACAATGAGCAGTTCTTC CSVGGPSGVSYNEQFF
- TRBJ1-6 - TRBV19 TGTGCCAGTAGTATAGACCGGGGGTCGGGGTCACCCCTCCACTTT CASSIDRGSGSPLHF
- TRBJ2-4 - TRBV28 TGTGCCAGCAGTCCGGACAGGAGGGACAAAAACATTCAGTACTTC CASSPDRRDKNIQYF
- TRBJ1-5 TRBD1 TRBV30 TGTGCCTGGGGAGGACAGGGGAATCAGCCCCAGCATTTT CAWGGQGNQPQHF
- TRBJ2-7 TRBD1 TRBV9 TGTGCCAGCAGCGCCGGGACAGGGGGCCACGAGCAGTACTTC CASSAGTGGHEQYF
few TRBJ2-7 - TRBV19 TGTGCCAGTAGGGACAGCGCCTACGAGCAGTACTTC CASRDSAYEQYF
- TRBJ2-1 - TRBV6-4 TGTGCCAGCAGTGACTCGACCGGGGACTACAATGAGCAGTTCTTC CASSDSTGDYNEQFF
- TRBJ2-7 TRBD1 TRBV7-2 TGTGCCAGCAGCTTAGAAGGGACAGGGGGTCTCTTCGAGCAGTACTTC CASSLEGTGGLFEQYF
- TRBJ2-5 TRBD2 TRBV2 TGTGCCAGCAGTGAAGACGGGAGGGGTGAGACCCAGTACTTC CASSEDGRGETQYF
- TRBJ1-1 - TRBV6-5 TGTGCCAGCAGTTACAAGGGGGGGTCCACTGAAGCTTTCTTT CASSYKGGSTEAFF
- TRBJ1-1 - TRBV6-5 TGTGCCAGCAGACGAGTGCAGGTGTCCGAAGCTTTCTTT CASRRVQVSEAFF
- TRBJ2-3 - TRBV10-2 TGCGCCAGCAGTGAAGGGACTGCGAGCCCGGGTAGCACAGATACGCAGTATTTT CASSEGTASPGSTDTQYF
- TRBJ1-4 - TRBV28 TGTGCCAGCAGTGACCGCAATCGTCTCCTAGTCGACAATGAAAAACTGTTTTTT CASSDRNRLLVDNEKLFF
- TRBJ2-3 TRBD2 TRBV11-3 TGTGCCAGCAGCCCAGGTCCTAGCGGGGTATACACAGATACGCAGTATTTT CASSPGPSGVYTDTQYF
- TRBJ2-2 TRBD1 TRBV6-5 TGTGCCAGCAGTTACTGGGGACAGGGTACCGGGGAGCTGTTTTTT CASSYWGQGTGELFF
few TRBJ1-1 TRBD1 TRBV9 TGTGCCAGCAGCGCTGGACAGGGGCGCATGAACACTGAAGCTTTCTTT CASSAGQGRMNTEAFF
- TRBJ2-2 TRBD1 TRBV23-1 TGCGCCAGCAGTCCTTTACAGGGGATAGAGAACGGGGAGCTGTTTTTT CASSPLQGIENGELFF
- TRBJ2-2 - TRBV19 TGTGCCAGTAGCTGGGCAGCCGGGGAGCTGTTTTTT CASSWAAGELFF
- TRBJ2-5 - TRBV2 TGTGCCAGCAGGTCTATAAGGGAGTGGGAGACCCAGTACTTC CASRSIREWETQYF
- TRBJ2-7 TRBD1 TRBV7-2 TGTGCCAGCAGCTTAGCGACAGGGCCCTACGAGCAGTACTTC CASSLATGPYEQYF
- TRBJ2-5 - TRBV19 TGTGCCAGTAGTATAGAAGGGGGGACCCAGTACTTC CASSIEGGTQYF
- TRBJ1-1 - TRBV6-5 TGTGCCAGCAGTTACTTCGGGAACACTGAAGCTTTCTTT CASSYFGNTEAFF
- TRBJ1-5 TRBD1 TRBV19 TGTGCCAGTAGTATAGTCAGGGGGAGGCAGCCCCAGCATTTT CASSIVRGRQPQHF
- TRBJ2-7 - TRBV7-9 TGTGCCAGCAGTGAGGGCAGGGGGGTCTCTTCCTACGAGCAGTACTTC CASSEGRGVSSYEQYF
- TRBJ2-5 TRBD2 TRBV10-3 TGTGCCATCAGTGAGGGCGGCGGGGGAAGCGAGACCCAGTACTTC CAISEGGGGSETQYF
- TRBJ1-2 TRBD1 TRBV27 TGTGCCAGCAGTCCCACGACAGGGGGTCACTATGGCTACACCTTC CASSPTTGGHYGYTF
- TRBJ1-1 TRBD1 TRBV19 TGTGCCAGTAGTCGCCAGGGGGTGAACACTGAAGCTTTCTTT CASSRQGVNTEAFF
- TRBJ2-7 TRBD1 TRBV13 TGTGCCAGCAGCTTAGGAGGGACAGACGACACCTACGAGCAGTACTTC CASSLGGTDDTYEQYF